The TCR beta chain under discussion was sequenced for a study of control samples from healthy donors and cancer patients. Measured with immunoSEQ multiplex PCR; TCRdb has only the in-frame clones, and not every one. Found here are 100,000 to 150,000 clones, 80% to 95% of them singletons; the top ten hold roughly 2.7%. V was cut by 0 bases and J by 4 bases, with 6 bases left in between. Germline V CDR1 and CDR2: SGHTA, FQGTGA. The CDR3 has 14 amino acids. The source material was blood. The TCR was taken from a middle-aged man in good health. This chain links TRBV7-3 with TRBJ2-2, with D unresolved. The CDR3 sequence: CASSLTLTTGELFF. The CDR3 nucleotides read TGTGCCAGCAGCTTAACGCTAACCACCGGGGAGCTGTTTTTT.